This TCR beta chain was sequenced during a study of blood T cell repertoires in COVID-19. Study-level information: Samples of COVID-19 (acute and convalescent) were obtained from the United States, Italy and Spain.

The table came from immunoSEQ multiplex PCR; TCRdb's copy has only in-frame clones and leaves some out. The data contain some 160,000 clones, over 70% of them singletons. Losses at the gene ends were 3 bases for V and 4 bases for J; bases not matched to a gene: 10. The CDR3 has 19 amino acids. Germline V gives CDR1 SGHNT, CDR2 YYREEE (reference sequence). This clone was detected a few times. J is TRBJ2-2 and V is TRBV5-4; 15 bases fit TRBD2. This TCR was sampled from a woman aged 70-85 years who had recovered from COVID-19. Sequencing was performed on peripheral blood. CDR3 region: CASSSGLAGGPSGTGELFF. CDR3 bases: TGTGCCAGCAGCTCAGGACTAGCGGGGGGGCCGTCTGGCACCGGGGAGCTGTTTTTT.